One sample yielded the 10 T cell receptor beta chains listed below, sequenced in a study of T cell responses to AZD1222 COVID-19 vaccine. Clones were sequenced by immunoSEQ multiplex PCR, and TCRdb holds only the in-frame ones, with some missing. The table shows some 140,000 clones, with about 91% occurring only once. Sequenced material: peripheral blood, taken 28 days after the second AZD1222 dose. The receptors here all came from an adult who received the AZD1222 COVID-19 vaccine.

This clone was observed a single time. The rearrangement uses TRBV5-6 and TRBJ1-4; the match to TRBD1 covers 7 bases. Germline V gene data show CDR1 as SGHDT and CDR2 as YYEEEE. The CDR3 covers 14 residues. V was pared by 3 bases and J by 7 bases, with 6 bases of the junction left unmatched. The CDR3 DNA reads as TGTGCCAGCAGCTCCCGACAGGGTGGTGAAAAACTGTTTTTT. Its translation: CASSSRQGGEKLFF.

V and J are TRBV7-9 and TRBJ1-1; 9 nucleotides match TRBD1. This CDR3 has 16 amino acids. V lost 3 bases to trimming and J lost 3 bases; unmatched junction nucleotides: 8. In germline, CDR1 is SEHNR, CDR2 FQNEAQ (reference sequence). Here the CDR3 reads CASSFKTGGRDTEAFF. For the CDR3, the DNA is TGTGCCAGCAGCTTTAAAACAGGGGGCAGGGACACTGAAGCTTTCTTT.

This clone has a handful of counts. This chain links TRBV27 with TRBJ1-5, with 8 bases identical to TRBD1. CDR1 MNHEY and CDR2 SMNVEV come from the germline V gene (reference sequence). The CDR3 is 16 residues long. V shed 5 bases and J 2 bases; nucleotides not matched to a gene: 8. DNA of the CDR3: TGTGCCAGCAGTCCAATGACAGGGGCTGGCAATCAGCCCCAGCATTTT. Translation gives CASSPMTGAGNQPQHF.

The V gene is TRBV19, the J gene TRBJ2-1, with 7 bases matching TRBD1. V was clipped by 7 bases and J by 4 bases; unmatched bases: 10. Germline CDR1 LNHDA, CDR2 SQIVND (reference sequence). The CDR3 length is 15 residues. The CDR3, as DNA: TGTGCCAGTAACAAAGTCCCGGGACAGTACAATGAGCAGTTCTTC. It specifies CASNKVPGQYNEQFF.

This clone was seen a few times. The chain couples TRBV2 to TRBJ2-2, with D possibly being TRBD2 (6 bases). CDR3 size: 15 residues. Trimming took off 1 base at V and 4 bases at J, with 10 bases between the two ends. Germline CDR1 SNHLY, CDR2 FYNNEI. The CDR3 sequence: CASSEVTGGTGELFF. The CDR3, as DNA: TGTGCCAGCAGTGAAGTCACCGGGGGCACCGGGGAGCTGTTTTTT.

This chain connects TRBV10-3 to TRBJ1-2, with a possible D match to TRBD1 (5 bases). In germline, CDR1 is ENHRY, CDR2 SYGVKD. The CDR3 has 14 residues. V dropped 7 bases and J dropped 4 bases, with 16 bases sitting between them. CDR3 region: CAITEGQGGYGYTF. For the CDR3, the DNA is TGTGCCATCACCGAGGGCCAGGGTGGCTATGGCTACACCTTC.

The CDR3 DNA is TGTGCCATGCGACAGGCAACTAATGAAAAACTGTTTTTT. It specifies CAMRQATNEKLFF. The chain joins TRBV10-3 to TRBJ1-4; possibly TRBD1 for D (6 bases). The CDR3 consists of 13 residues. Trimming removed 9 bases at V and 0 bases at J, with 8 bases between. Looked up from germline, CDR1 is ENHRY and CDR2 is SYGVKD.

V gene TRBV2 combines with J gene TRBJ1-1; 7 positions match TRBD1. The junction had 4 bases not matched to a gene; V was cut back by 5 bases and J by 1 base. Looked up from germline, CDR1 is SNHLY and CDR2 is FYNNEI. CDR3 size: 14 residues. This CDR3 is CASSYRGSNTEAFF. The CDR3 nucleotides are TGTGCCAGCAGTTACAGGGGATCGAACACTGAAGCTTTCTTT.

This rearrangement joins TRBV5-4 to TRBJ2-1; TRBD1 agrees at 8 bases. This CDR3 is built from 15 residues. Germline CDR1 is SGHNT and CDR2 is YYREEE (reference sequence). After removal of 0 bases from V and 3 bases from J, the junction contained 2 bases not matched to a gene. CDR3 coding DNA: TGTGCCAGCAGCTTGGAGGACAGGGTCTACAATGAGCAGTTCTTC. It specifies CASSLEDRVYNEQFF.

The rearrangement uses TRBV30 and TRBJ1-6; 10 bases match TRBD1. This CDR3 is 14 amino acids long. V lost 0 bases and J lost 10; bases outside the gene matches: 3. Germline V gives CDR1 GTSNPN, CDR2 SVGIG (reference sequence). CDR3 sequence: CAWSVTGGLSPLHF. In DNA, the CDR3 is TGTGCCTGGAGTGTGACAGGGGGCCTGTCACCCCTCCACTTT.